The 5 T cell receptor beta chains listed next were all sequenced from one sample in a study of response to subunit inactivated influenza vaccine. TCRdb reanalysed the RT-PCR reads using MiXCR and keeps one entry per CDR3 protein. Among fewer than 550,000 distinct CDR3 sequences listed, approximately 24% were seen once. The sequencing used CD4+ T cells sorted from PBMCs, collected roughly 5 days after vaccination. These receptors all stem from a man aged 50 to 59 who received an inactivated influenza vaccine.

The chain employs TRBV30 and TRBJ1-1; D is possibly TRBD1 (6 bases). V gave up 7 bases and J gave up 1 base, with 22 bases separating them. The germline V gene has CDR1 GTSNPN and CDR2 SVGIG (reference sequence). This CDR3 has 16 residues. CDR3 loop: CASRVGQYQKNTEAFF. The CDR3 DNA reads as TGTGCCTCTCGGGTTGGACAGTATCAAAAGAACACTGAAGCTTTCTTT.

The rearrangement uses TRBV29-1 and TRBJ1-1; TRBD1 is a possible D gene (5 bases). The germline CDR1 and CDR2 sequences are SQVTM and ANQGSEA. V lost 4 bases and J lost 5, with 14 bases in between. The CDR3 covers 13 residues. CDR3 loop: CSVGGPGGTEAFF. CDR3 nucleotides: TGCAGCGTTGGAGGCCCGGGGGGAACTGAAGCTTTCTTT.

The chain combines TRBV13 with TRBJ2-1, with D possibly called TRBD1 or TRBD2 (5 bases each). This CDR3 has 15 residues. The V and J ends lost 5 bases and 5 bases respectively, with 16 bases between them. From germline, CDR1 is PRHDT and CDR2 FYEKMQ (reference sequence). CDR3 residues: CASSPAGTINNEQFF. The DNA of the CDR3 is TGTGCCAGCAGCCCCGCCGGGACCATAAACAATGAGCAGTTCTTC.

Judged by abundance, this clonotype is medium-sized (0.01 to 0.1%). The rearrangement links TRBV20-1 to TRBJ2-3, with D maybe TRBD2 (6 bases). V lost 3 bases and J 6 bases, leaving 10 bases between the germline ends. The CDR3 consists of 12 residues. The germline CDR1 and CDR2 sequences are DFQATT and SNEGSKA (reference sequence). The CDR3, as DNA: TGCAGTGCTAGCGGGAGTTCTGATACGCAGTATTTT. Encoded protein: CSASGSSDTQYF.

This chain connects TRBV20-1 to TRBJ2-1; the match to TRBD2 covers 12 bases. CDR1 and CDR2 from the germline V gene are DFQATT and SNEGSKA (reference sequence). CDR3 length: 14 residues. V trimming: 5 bases; J trimming: 8 bases; junction bases outside the gene matches: 7. Here the CDR3 DNA reads TGCAGTGCTGTGACTAGCGGGAGAGTCTATGAGCAGTTCTTC. It translates to CSAVTSGRVYEQFF.